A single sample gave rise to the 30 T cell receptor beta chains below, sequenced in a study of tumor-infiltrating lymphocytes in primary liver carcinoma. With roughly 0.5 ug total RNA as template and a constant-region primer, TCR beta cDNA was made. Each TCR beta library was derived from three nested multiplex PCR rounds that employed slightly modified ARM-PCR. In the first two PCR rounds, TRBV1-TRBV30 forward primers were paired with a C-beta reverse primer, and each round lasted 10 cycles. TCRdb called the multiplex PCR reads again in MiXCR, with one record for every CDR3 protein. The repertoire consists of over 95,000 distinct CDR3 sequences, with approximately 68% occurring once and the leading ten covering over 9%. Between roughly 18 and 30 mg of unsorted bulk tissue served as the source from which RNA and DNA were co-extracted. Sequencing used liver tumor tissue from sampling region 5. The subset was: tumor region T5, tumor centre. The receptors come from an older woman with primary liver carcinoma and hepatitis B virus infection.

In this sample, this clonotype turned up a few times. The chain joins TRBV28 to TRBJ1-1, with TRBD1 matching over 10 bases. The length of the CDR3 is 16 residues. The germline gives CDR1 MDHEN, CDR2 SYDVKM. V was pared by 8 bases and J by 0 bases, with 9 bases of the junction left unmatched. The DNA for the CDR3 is TGTGCCAGCCCCGGACCGGGACAGGGGATGAACACTGAAGCTTTCTTT. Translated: CASPGPGQGMNTEAFF.

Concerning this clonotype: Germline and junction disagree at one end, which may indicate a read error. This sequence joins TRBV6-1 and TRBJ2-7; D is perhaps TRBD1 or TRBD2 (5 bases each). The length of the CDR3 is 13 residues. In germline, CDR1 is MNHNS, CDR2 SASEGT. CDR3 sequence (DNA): TGTGCAAGCAGAAGGGACCCTAACTACGAGCAGTACTTC. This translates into CASRRDPNYEQYF.

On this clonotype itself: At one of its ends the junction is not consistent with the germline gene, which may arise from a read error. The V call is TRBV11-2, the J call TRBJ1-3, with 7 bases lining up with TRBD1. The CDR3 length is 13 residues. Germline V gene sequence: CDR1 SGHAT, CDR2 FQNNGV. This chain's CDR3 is CAGSRTGGNTIYF. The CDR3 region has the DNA TGTGCCGGCAGCAGGACAGGAGGAAACACCATATATTTC.

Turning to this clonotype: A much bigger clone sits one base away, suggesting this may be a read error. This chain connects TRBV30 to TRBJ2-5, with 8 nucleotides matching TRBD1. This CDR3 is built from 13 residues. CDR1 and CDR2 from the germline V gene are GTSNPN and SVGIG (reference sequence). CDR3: CALEGTGQEIQYF. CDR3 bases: TGTGCCTTGGAAGGGACAGGCCAAGAGATCCAGTACTTC.

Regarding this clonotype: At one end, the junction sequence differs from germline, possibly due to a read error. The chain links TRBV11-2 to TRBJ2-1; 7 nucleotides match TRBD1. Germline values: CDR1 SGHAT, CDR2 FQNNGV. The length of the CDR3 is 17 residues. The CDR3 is CASSLAHGQEYRGEQFF. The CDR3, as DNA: TGTGCCAGCAGCTTAGCCCACGGACAGGAGTACAGGGGTGAGCAGTTCTTT.

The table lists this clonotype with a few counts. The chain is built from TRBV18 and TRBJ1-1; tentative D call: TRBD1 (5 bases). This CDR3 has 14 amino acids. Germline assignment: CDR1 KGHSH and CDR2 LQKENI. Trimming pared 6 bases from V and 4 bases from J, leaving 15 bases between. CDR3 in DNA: TGTGCCAGCTCGAGGGACGGGGTGGGCACTGAAGCTTTCTTT. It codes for CASSRDGVGTEAFF. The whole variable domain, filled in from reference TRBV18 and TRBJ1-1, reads NAGVMQNPRHLVRRRGQEARLRCSPMKGHSHVYWYRQLPEEGLKFMVYLQKENIIDESGMPKERFSAEFPKEGPSILRIQQVVRGDSAAYFCASSRDGVGTEAFFGQGTRLTVV.

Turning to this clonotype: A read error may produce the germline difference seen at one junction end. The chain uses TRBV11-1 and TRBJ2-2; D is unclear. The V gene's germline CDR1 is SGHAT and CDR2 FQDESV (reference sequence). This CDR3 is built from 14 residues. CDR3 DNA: TGTGCTAGCAGACCGAGCTTTGACACCGAGGAGCTGTTTTTT. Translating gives CASRPSFDTEELFF.

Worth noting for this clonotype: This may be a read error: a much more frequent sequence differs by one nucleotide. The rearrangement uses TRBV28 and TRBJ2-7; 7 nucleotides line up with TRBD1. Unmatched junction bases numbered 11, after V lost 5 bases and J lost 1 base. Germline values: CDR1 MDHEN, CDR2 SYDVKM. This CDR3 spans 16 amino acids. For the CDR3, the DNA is TGTGCCAGCAGTATCCTCCAGGGGACAGTGTCCTACGAGCAGTACTTC. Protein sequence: CASSILQGTVSYEQYF.

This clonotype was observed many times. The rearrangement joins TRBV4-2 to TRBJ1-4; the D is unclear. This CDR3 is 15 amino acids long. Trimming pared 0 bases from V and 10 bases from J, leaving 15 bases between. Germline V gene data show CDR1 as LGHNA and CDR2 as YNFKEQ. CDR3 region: CASSQDLGWVGKLFF. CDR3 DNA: TGTGCCAGCAGCCAAGATTTGGGGTGGGTTGGAAAACTGTTTTTT.

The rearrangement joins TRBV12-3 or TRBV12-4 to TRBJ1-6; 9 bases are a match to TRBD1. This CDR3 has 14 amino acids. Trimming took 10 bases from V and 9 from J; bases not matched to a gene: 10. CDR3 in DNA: TGTGCCAACGGTCTGACAGGGGGTGGTTCACCCCTCCACTTT. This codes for CANGLTGGGSPLHF.

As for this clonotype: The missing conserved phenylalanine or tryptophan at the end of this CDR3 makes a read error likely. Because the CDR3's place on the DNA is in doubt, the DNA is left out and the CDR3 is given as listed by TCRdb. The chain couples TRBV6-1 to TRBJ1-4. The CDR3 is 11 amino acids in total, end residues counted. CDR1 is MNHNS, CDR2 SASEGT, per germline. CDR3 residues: CVSSDYHGMFS.

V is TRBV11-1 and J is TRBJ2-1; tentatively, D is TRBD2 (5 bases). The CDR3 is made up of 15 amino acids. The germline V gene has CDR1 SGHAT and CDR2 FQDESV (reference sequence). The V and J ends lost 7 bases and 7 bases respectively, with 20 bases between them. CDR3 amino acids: CASTGLHIPGNEQFF. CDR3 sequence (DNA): TGTGCCAGCACGGGCCTCCATATACCGGGAAATGAGCAGTTCTTC. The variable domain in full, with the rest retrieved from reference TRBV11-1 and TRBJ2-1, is EAEVAQSPRYKITEKSQAVAFWCDPISGHATLYWYRQILGQGPELLVQFQDESVVDDSQLPKDRFSAERLKGVDSTLKIQPAELGDSAMYLCASTGLHIPGNEQFFGPGTRLTVL.

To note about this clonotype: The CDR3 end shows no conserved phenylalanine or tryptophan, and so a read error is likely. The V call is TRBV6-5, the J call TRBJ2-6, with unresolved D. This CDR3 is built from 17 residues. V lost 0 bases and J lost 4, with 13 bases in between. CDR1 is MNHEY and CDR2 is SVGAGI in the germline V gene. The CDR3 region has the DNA TGTGCCAGCAGTTACTCGATGGTGGCGTGGGGGGCCAACGTCCTGACTCTC. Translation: CASSYSMVAWGANVLTL.

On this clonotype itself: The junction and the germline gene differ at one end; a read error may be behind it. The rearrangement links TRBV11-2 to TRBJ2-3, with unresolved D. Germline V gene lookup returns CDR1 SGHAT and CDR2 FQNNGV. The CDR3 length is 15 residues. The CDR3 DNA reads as TGTGCCAACAGCTTAGATCTGGGTCGCACGTTCTCACAATATTTT. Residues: CANSLDLGRTFSQYF.

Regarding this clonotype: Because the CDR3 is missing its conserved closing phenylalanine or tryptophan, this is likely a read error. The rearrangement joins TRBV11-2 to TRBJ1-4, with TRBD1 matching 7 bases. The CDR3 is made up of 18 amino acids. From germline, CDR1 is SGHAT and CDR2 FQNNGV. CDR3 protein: CAISLTGTTRATNEKLFL. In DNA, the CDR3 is TGTGCCATCAGCTTGACAGGGACCACTCGAGCAACTAATGAAAAACTGTTTCTT.

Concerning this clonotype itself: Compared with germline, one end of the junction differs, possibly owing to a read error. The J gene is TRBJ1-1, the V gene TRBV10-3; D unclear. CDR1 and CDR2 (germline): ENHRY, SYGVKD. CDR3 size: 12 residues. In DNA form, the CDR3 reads TGTGCCATCCAAGACAAGGTGGCTGAAGCTTCCTTT. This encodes CAIQDKVAEASF.

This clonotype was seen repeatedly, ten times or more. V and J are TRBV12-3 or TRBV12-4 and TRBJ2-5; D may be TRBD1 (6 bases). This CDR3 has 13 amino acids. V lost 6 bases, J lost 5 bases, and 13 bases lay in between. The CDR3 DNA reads TGTGCCAGCAGCCCCAGGGGTGAGGAGACCCAGTACTTC. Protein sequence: CASSPRGEETQYF.

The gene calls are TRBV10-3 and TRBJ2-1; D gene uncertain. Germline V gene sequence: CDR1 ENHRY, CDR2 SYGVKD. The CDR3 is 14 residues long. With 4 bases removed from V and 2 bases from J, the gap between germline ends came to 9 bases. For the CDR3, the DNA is TGTGCCATCAGTGGTGGCGGAACCTACAATGAGCAGTTCTTC. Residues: CAISGGGTYNEQFF.

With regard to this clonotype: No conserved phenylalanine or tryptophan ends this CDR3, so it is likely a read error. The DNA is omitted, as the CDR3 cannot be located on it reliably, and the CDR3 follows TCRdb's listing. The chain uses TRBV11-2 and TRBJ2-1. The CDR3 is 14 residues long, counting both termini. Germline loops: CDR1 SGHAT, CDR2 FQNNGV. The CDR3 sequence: CASSPQRSSGEQFI.

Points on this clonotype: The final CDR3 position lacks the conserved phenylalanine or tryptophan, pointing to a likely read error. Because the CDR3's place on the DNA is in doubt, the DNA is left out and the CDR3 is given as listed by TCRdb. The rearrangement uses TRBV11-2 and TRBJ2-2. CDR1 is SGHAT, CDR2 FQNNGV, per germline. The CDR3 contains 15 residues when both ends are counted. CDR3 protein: CASSLPQGPTGELLL.

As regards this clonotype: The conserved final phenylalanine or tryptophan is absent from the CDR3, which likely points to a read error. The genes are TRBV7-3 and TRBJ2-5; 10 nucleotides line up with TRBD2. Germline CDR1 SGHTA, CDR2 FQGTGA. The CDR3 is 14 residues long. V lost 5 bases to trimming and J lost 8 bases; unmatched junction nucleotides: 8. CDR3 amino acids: CASSVAGGVETQYL. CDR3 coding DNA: TGTGCCAGCAGCGTAGCGGGAGGAGTAGAAACCCAGTACCTC.

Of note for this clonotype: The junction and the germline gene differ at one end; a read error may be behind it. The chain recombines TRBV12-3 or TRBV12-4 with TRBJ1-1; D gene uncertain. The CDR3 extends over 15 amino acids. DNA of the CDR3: TGTGCCGGCAGTGACGTTGGGAGAGCCGGCACTGAAGCTTTCTTT. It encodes CAGSDVGRAGTEAFF.

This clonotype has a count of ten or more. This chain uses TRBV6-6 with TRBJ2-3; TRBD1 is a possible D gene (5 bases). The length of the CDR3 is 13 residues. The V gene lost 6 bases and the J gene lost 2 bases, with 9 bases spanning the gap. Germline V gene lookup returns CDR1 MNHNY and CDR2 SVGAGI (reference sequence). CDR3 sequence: CASSPTATDTQYF. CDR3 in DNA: TGTGCCAGCAGCCCGACAGCCACAGATACGCAGTATTTT.

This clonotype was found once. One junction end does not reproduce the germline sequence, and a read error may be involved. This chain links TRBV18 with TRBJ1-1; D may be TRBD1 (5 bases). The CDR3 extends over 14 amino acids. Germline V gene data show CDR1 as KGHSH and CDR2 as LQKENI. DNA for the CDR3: TGTGCCAGCTCCCCAATAGGGGCTGGCACTGAAGCTCTCTTT. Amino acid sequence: CASSPIGAGTEALF.

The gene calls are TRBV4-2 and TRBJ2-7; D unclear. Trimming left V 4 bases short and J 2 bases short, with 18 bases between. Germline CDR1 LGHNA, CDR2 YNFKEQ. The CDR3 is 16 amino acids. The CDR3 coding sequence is TGTGCCAGCAGCCTACATGTGAGGCTGCGACCCTACGAGCAGTACTTC. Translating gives CASSLHVRLRPYEQYF.

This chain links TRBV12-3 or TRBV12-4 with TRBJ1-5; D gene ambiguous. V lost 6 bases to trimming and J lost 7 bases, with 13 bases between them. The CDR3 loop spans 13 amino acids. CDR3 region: CASSIERLQPQHF. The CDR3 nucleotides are TGTGCCAGCAGCATCGAAAGGCTACAGCCCCAGCATTTT.

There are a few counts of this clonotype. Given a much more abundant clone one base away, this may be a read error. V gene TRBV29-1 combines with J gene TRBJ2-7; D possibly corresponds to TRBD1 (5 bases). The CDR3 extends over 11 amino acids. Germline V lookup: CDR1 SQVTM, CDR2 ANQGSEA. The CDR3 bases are TGCAGCGTTGGCAGGGCCTACAAGCAGTACTTC. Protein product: CSVGRAYKQYF.

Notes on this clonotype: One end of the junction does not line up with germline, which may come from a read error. CDR3 nucleotide sequence: TGTGCCAGTAGCTCGGAGATAGGGGTTTCACAAGAGACCCAGTACTTC. It encodes CASSSEIGVSQETQYF. This sequence joins TRBV5-5 and TRBJ2-5, with D possibly TRBD1 on 5 matching bases. The CDR3 contains 16 residues. Germline CDR1 SGHKS, CDR2 YYEKEE (reference sequence).

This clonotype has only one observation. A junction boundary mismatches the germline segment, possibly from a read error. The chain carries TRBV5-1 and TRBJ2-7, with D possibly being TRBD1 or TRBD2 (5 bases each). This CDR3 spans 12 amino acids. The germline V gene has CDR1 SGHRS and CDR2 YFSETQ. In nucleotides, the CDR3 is TGCACCAGCAGCTTTGAGGGGCACGAGCAGTACTTC. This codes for CTSSFEGHEQYF.

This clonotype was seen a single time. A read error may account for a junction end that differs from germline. CDR3 protein: CASSSPSRINIQYF. Written as DNA, the CDR3 is TGTGCCAGCAGCTCCCCTTCGCGAATAAACATTCAGTATTTC. The J gene is TRBJ2-4, the V gene TRBV11-2; D is undetermined. This CDR3 has 14 residues. Germline V lookup: CDR1 SGHAT, CDR2 FQNNGV.